Listed below are T cell receptor beta chains from one sample, sequenced in a study of blood T cell repertoires in COVID-19. The protocol was immunoSEQ multiplex PCR, while the TCRdb copy is restricted to in-frame clones and leaves out a portion. The data hold 150,000 or so clones, with about 79% observed a single time. Sequencing was done on a sample of PBMCs or T cells enriched from blood (not recorded which). The source is a man in his fifties who had recovered from COVID-19. CDR3s include the opening cysteine and the closing phenylalanine or tryptophan. Clone size appears in some rows only: once, few, many, or a class for an expanded clone.

>TRBV9|-|TRBJ1-4
CASSEGWSNEKLFF
>TRBV18|-|TRBJ2-1
CASSPDDPKRQFF
>TRBV7-8|-|TRBJ2-3
CASSPLAGVGDTQYF
>TRBV6-6|-|TRBJ1-4
CASRKTGTNEKLFF
>TRBV11-2|-|TRBJ2-7
CASSLATGRGSYEQYF
>TRBV9|-|TRBJ1-2
CASSADSANYGYTF
>TRBV30|-|TRBJ2-7
CAWSREGTHEQYF
>TRBV5-1|-|TRBJ2-5
CASSLGGQGARETQYF
>TRBV10-1|-|TRBJ2-1
CAIIESSYNEQFF
>TRBV7-3|-|TRBJ1-6
CASSLDSQPNSPLHF
>TRBV12-5|few|TRBJ1-4
CASGLGTGRHEKLFF
>TRBV4-2|-|TRBJ2-2
CASSQGLAGGLGELFF
>TRBV18|once|TRBJ1-5
CASSPGLTHQPQHF
>TRBV5-8|-|TRBJ2-1
CASSLGGTTNNEQFF
>TRBV15|-|TRBJ1-1
CATSIPSREGVTEAFF
>TRBV5-1|-|TRBJ2-6
CASSLARGAGANVLTF
>TRBV11-2|-|TRBJ2-1
CASSFLGLAANEQFF
>TRBV7-6|-|TRBJ2-5
CASSLSHSGALQETQYF
>TRBV4-3|-|TRBJ1-4
CASSQEGTTTGTWEKLFF
>TRBV5-4|few|TRBJ1-2
CASSLGAGTNYGYTF
>TRBV3-1/TRBV3-2|-|TRBJ1-2
CASSRDRANYGYTF
>TRBV7-6|-|TRBJ2-5
CASSVRGPETQYF
>TRBV19|-|TRBJ1-3
CASSIAGGSGNTIYF
>TRBV10-3|-|TRBJ2-7
CAISESGQSYEQYF
>TRBV23-1|-|TRBJ2-7
CASSHWPLIWDRGMGREQYF
>TRBV19|-|TRBJ1-1
CASSINRGLGNTEAFF
>TRBV9|-|TRBJ2-7
CASSVGGTPISF
>TRBV19|-|TRBJ2-1
CASSNSGGAYNEQFF
>TRBV5-1|-|TRBJ2-2
CASSLEHPHGTGELFF
>TRBV7-9|-|TRBJ2-7
CASSPSGQGHPYEQYF
>TRBV11-2|-|TRBJ1-1
CASSSQGPTLLNTEAFF
>TRBV12-2|-|TRBJ1-2
CASRLAPRDVGYGYTF
>TRBV6-1|-|TRBJ2-5
CASSEGQVQETQYF
>TRBV3-1/TRBV3-2|-|TRBJ1-3
CASSQEGRAGNTIYF
>TRBV29-1|once|TRBJ2-7
CSVVTSGGRSSYEQYF